One sample yielded the 27 T cell receptor beta chains listed below, sequenced in a study of blood T cell repertoires in COVID-19. The protocol was immunoSEQ multiplex PCR, while the TCRdb copy is restricted to in-frame clones and leaves out a portion. Seen here are about 75,000 clones, 79% observed once, and the top ten hold 5.4%. The sequencing sample was made of peripheral blood. These receptors were collected from a woman aged 80 or over with active or convalescent COVID-19.

This rearrangement joins TRBV30 to TRBJ1-5, with a weak D call TRBD1 (5 bases). V lost 0 bases to trimming and J lost 11 bases, with 11 bases between them. The germline CDR1 and CDR2 sequences are GTSNPN and SVGIG (reference sequence). The CDR3 is made up of 12 amino acids. The DNA of the CDR3 is TGTGCCTGGAGTGTACTGGCGGACACCCAGCATTTT. Encoded protein: CAWSVLADTQHF.

The gene calls are TRBV11-2 and TRBJ1-4; TRBD1 agrees at 8 bases. The CDR3 has 16 residues. The germline CDR1 and CDR2 sequences are SGHAT and FQNNGV. V lost 5 bases and J lost 0; bases outside the gene matches: 5. The DNA for the CDR3 is TGTGCCAGCAGCCTACAGGGGGGCACAACTAATGAAAAACTGTTTTTT. Residues: CASSLQGGTTNEKLFF.

The chain carries TRBV24-1 and TRBJ1-2, with TRBD1 as a possible D gene (5 bases). V shed 4 bases and J shed 6 bases, with 20 bases lying between them. Per germline, CDR1 KGHDR and CDR2 SFDVKD. The CDR3 runs to 16 residues. The DNA of the CDR3 is TGTGCCACCAGTGACGCCCTCGGGTTAGGGACTAATGGCTACACCTTC. Amino acids: CATSDALGLGTNGYTF.

The rearrangement joins TRBV7-9 to TRBJ2-3; tentatively, D is TRBD1 (6 bases). V was pared by 5 bases and J by 10 bases, with 13 bases between. The CDR3 extends over 12 amino acids. The germline CDR1 and CDR2 sequences are SEHNR and FQNEAQ (reference sequence). CDR3 loop: CASSIRQAAQYF. The DNA of the CDR3 is TGTGCCAGCAGCATTAGACAGGCAGCGCAGTATTTT.

This clone was found once. This CDR3 is also generated by other DNA sequences in the sample. The chain employs TRBV6-6 and TRBJ2-5, with D perhaps matching TRBD1 (6 bases). Germline V gene data show CDR1 as MNHNY and CDR2 as SVGAGI (reference sequence). The V and J ends lost 2 bases and 5 bases respectively, with 12 bases between them. There are 14 residues in the CDR3. CDR3 sequence (DNA): TGTGCCAGCAGTTACGGGGGCTTAGAGGAGACCCAGTACTTC. Its translation is CASSYGGLEETQYF.

The DNA for the CDR3 is TGTGCCAGCAGTGAACGCGGGGGACAGGGCCATCAGCCCCAGCATTTT. The encoded protein is CASSERGGQGHQPQHF. The rearrangement links TRBV6-1 to TRBJ1-5, with 9 bases fitting TRBD1. This CDR3 region has 16 residues. V gave up 2 bases and J gave up 5 bases; unmatched junction bases: 7. CDR1 MNHNS and CDR2 SASEGT come from the germline V gene.

This chain uses TRBV5-6 with TRBJ1-5; D is possibly TRBD1 (6 bases). The CDR3 contains 17 residues. Germline V CDR1 and CDR2: SGHDT, YYEEEE. V was trimmed by 1 base and J by 5 bases, leaving 19 bases between them. The CDR3 region has the DNA TGTGCCAGCAGCTTGACGCTTCGGCAGGGGTTGTATCAGCCCCAGCATTTT. It specifies CASSLTLRQGLYQPQHF.

This chain uses TRBV5-6 with TRBJ1-1, with D unclear. The CDR3 has 13 residues. The germline V and J ends were trimmed by 5 bases and 0 bases, with 8 bases remaining between them. Germline lookup yields CDR1 SGHDT and CDR2 YYEEEE. CDR3: CASRAGMNTEAFF. DNA for the CDR3: TGTGCCAGCAGGGCGGGGATGAACACTGAAGCTTTCTTT. The variable domain in full, completed from reference TRBV5-6 and TRBJ1-1, reads DAGVTQSPTHLIKTRGQQVTLRCSPKSGHDTVSWYQQALGQGPQFIFQYYEEEERQRGNFPDRFSGHQFPNYSSELNVNALLLGDSALYLCASRAGMNTEAFFGQGTRLTVV.

This clone is a singleton in its sample. The V call is TRBV18, the J call TRBJ1-2; D unclear. CDR3 size: 14 residues. Trimming took 0 bases from V and 2 from J, leaving 7 bases between them. CDR1 and CDR2 (germline): KGHSH, LQKENI. CDR3 in amino acids: CASSPPGVNYGYTF. The DNA of the CDR3 is TGTGCCAGCTCACCACCGGGAGTCAACTATGGCTACACCTTC.

V is TRBV5-5 and J is TRBJ2-7; TRBD2 agrees at 8 bases. The V and J ends lost 7 bases and 6 bases, in that order; junction bases with no gene match: 9. This CDR3 has 13 amino acids. CDR1 is SGHKS, CDR2 YYEKEE, per germline (reference sequence). The CDR3 DNA is TGTGCCAGCTGCCGGGACGGGGGGGTCGAGCAGTACTTC. Translating gives CASCRDGGVEQYF.

The rearrangement uses TRBV20-1 and TRBJ2-3, with D possibly matching TRBD2 (6 bases). The germline CDR1 and CDR2 sequences are DFQATT and SNEGSKA (reference sequence). Trimming pared 3 bases from V and 7 bases from J, leaving 8 bases between. The length of the CDR3 is 11 residues. This CDR3 is CSARGGHTQYF. In DNA form, the CDR3 reads TGCAGTGCTAGGGGGGGACATACGCAGTATTTT.

CDR3 in DNA: TGTGCCATCAGTGACCTACGCAGCGGGGGAGCAAGGGCCCAGCATTTT. The encoded protein is CAISDLRSGGARAQHF. The chain combines TRBV10-3 with TRBJ1-5; D is possibly TRBD1 (5 bases). This CDR3 region has 16 residues. V shed 3 bases and J shed 11 bases, with 23 bases lying between them. Germline V gene lookup returns CDR1 ENHRY and CDR2 SYGVKD.

J is TRBJ2-7 and V is TRBV15; TRBD2 matches 10 bases. The CDR3 spans 15 residues. Germline V gene data show CDR1 as LNHNV and CDR2 as YYDKDF (reference sequence). After removal of 9 bases from V and 3 bases from J, the junction contained 11 bases not matched to a gene. The CDR3 sequence: CATGVTLAGSYEQYF. Here the CDR3 DNA reads TGTGCCACAGGGGTTACACTAGCGGGGAGCTACGAGCAGTACTTC.

V and J are TRBV7-9 and TRBJ2-1; TRBD2 matches 12 bases. This CDR3 spans 18 amino acids. V shed 0 bases, J shed 6 bases, and the junction held 9 bases outside the gene matches. CDR1 is SEHNR and CDR2 is FQNEAQ in the germline V gene (reference sequence). For the CDR3, the DNA is TGTGCCAGCAGCTTAGCGTGGCCTAGCGGGGGGGCCCGCAATGAGCAGTTCTTC. Residues: CASSLAWPSGGARNEQFF.

The table lists this clone with a count of one. This chain joins TRBV3-1 (or the pseudogene TRBV3-2) and TRBJ1-4; 7 nucleotides line up with TRBD1. The CDR3 totals 15 residues. The germline CDR1 and CDR2 sequences are LGHDT and YNNKEL (reference sequence). J gave up 7 bases and V 2 bases, and 7 bases lay outside the gene matches. CDR3 sequence (DNA): TGTGCCAGCAGCCAAAGACCGGCAGGGGGTGAAAAACTGTTTTTT. This codes for CASSQRPAGGEKLFF.

The rearrangement links TRBV4-2 to TRBJ2-7, with D possibly TRBD1 on 5 matching bases. Trimming pared 5 bases from V and 7 bases from J, leaving 15 bases between. The germline V gene encodes CDR1 LGHNA and CDR2 YNFKEQ. This CDR3 contains 13 residues. The DNA for the CDR3 is TGTGCCAGCAGCTCCCTGAGCAGGGCAGAGCAGTACTTC. This gives the protein CASSSLSRAEQYF.

The chain recombines TRBV5-8 with TRBJ2-1; possible D gene TRBD2, 5 bases. Trimming took off 4 bases at V and 6 bases at J, with 14 bases between the two ends. The CDR3 length is 14 residues. CDR1 SGHTS and CDR2 YDEGEE come from the germline V gene. The CDR3 sequence is CASSNHGVANEQFF. CDR3 nucleotides: TGTGCCAGCAGCAACCACGGGGTGGCCAATGAGCAGTTCTTC.

The rearrangement joins TRBV27 to TRBJ1-6, with 9 bases identical to TRBD1. Germline V CDR1 and CDR2: MNHEY, SMNVEV (reference sequence). The CDR3 totals 17 residues. V was pared by 7 bases and J by 0 bases, with 7 bases of the junction left unmatched. For the CDR3, the DNA is TGTGCCAGCAAGTCCGGGACAGGGAACTCCTATAATTCACCCCTCCACTTT. Translating it yields CASKSGTGNSYNSPLHF.

This chain connects TRBV5-1 to TRBJ2-5, with 14 bases fitting TRBD2. The CDR3 length is 15 residues. V lost 7 bases, J lost 5 bases, and 7 bases stayed unmatched. Germline CDR1 SGHRS, CDR2 YFSETQ. The CDR3: CASWGLAGVGETQYF. CDR3 coding DNA: TGCGCCAGCTGGGGACTAGCGGGAGTGGGTGAGACCCAGTACTTC.

The rearrangement uses TRBV5-1 and TRBJ2-7; 9 nucleotides agree with TRBD1. The CDR3 totals 15 residues. V was clipped by 4 bases and J by 4 bases; unmatched bases: 9. The germline gives CDR1 SGHRS, CDR2 YFSETQ. The CDR3 coding sequence is TGCGCCAGCAGCCTTTTTGGACAGGGGAATTACGAGCAGTACTTC. It specifies CASSLFGQGNYEQYF. Full variable domain (remainder filled in from reference TRBV5-1 and TRBJ2-7): KAGVTQTPRYLIKTRGQQVTLSCSPISGHRSVSWYQQTPGQGLQFLFEYFSETQRNKGNFPGRFSGRQFSNSRSEMNVSTLELGDSALYLCASSLFGQGNYEQYFGPGTRLTVT.

The chain carries TRBV2 and TRBJ2-3; 11 positions agree with TRBD2. The CDR3 has 13 amino acids. CDR1 SNHLY and CDR2 FYNNEI come from the germline V gene. V lost 10 bases, J lost 8 bases, and 8 bases stayed unmatched. CDR3 residues: CATAILAGGTQYF. The CDR3 region has the DNA TGTGCCACAGCAATTCTAGCGGGGGGTACGCAGTATTTT.

The CDR3 DNA follows: TGTGCCAGTACCGAAGGACCCAGGGGAGTCGAGCAGTACTTC. It codes for CASTEGPRGVEQYF. J is TRBJ2-7 and V is TRBV19; tentatively, D is TRBD1 (6 bases). Trimming took 7 bases from V and 6 from J, leaving 19 bases between them. Per germline, CDR1 LNHDA and CDR2 SQIVND (reference sequence). The CDR3 sequence is 14 residues long.

The J gene is TRBJ1-5, the V gene TRBV7-2, with a possible D match to TRBD1 (6 bases). The V end was cut by 2 bases, the J end by 2 bases, with 10 bases between. Germline V lookup: CDR1 SGHTA, CDR2 FQGNSA. The CDR3 covers 15 residues. DNA of the CDR3: TGTGCCAGCAGCTTACGGGGGGCGGGCAATCAGCCCCAGCATTTT. Translated: CASSLRGAGNQPQHF.

V usage is TRBV12-3 or TRBV12-4 and J usage is TRBJ2-7, with D possibly TRBD1 on 5 matching bases. This CDR3 region has 12 residues. The germline V and J ends were trimmed by 5 bases and 0 bases, with 5 bases remaining between them. This CDR3 is CASSGASYEQYF. The CDR3 region has the DNA TGTGCCAGCAGTGGGGCCTCCTACGAGCAGTACTTC.

The chain is built from TRBV6-5 and TRBJ2-5; D is ambiguous. The CDR3 length is 13 residues. The germline V gene encodes CDR1 MNHEY and CDR2 SVGAGI. V dropped 6 bases and J dropped 2 bases, with 10 bases sitting between them. CDR3 sequence reads: CASSQTRQETQYF. Here the CDR3 DNA reads TGTGCCAGCAGCCAGACAAGACAAGAGACCCAGTACTTC.

The chain carries TRBV30 and TRBJ2-5, with a weak D call TRBD2 (6 bases). CDR1 GTSNPN and CDR2 SVGIG come from the germline V gene (reference sequence). V lost 0 bases to trimming and J lost 5 bases, with 16 bases between them. The CDR3 runs 15 residues. The CDR3, as DNA: TGTGCCTGGAGTGTTCATGCGGGAACTTTTGAGACCCAGTACTTC. Translated, it gives CAWSVHAGTFETQYF.

The chain has TRBV28 and TRBJ1-6; possibly TRBD1 for D (5 bases). The CDR3 is 11 amino acids. V gave up 5 bases and J gave up 18 bases, with 14 bases separating them. The germline V gene encodes CDR1 MDHEN and CDR2 SYDVKM. The CDR3 DNA sequence: TGTGCCAGCAGTACCTGGCGGACAACCCACTTT. It translates to CASSTWRTTHF.